These 12 T cell receptor beta chains came from one sample sequenced in a study of shared clonotypes between healthy human individuals. Method: immunoSEQ multiplex PCR; TCRdb's copy keeps in-frame clones and lacks some. The data show approximately 640,000 clones, with about two thirds seen just once and less than 2% held by the top ten. What was sequenced was memory CD4+ T cells sorted from blood. Regarding subset: CD45RA-negative fraction. The receptors were gathered from a woman aged 25 to 39 in good health.

This chain links TRBV7-2 with TRBJ2-7; the match to TRBD2 covers 11 bases. There are 15 residues in the CDR3. With V trimmed by 5 bases and J by 0 bases, 3 bases remained unmatched. Germline lookup yields CDR1 SGHTA and CDR2 FQGNSA. The CDR3 region has the DNA TGTGCCAGCAGCGAGGGACTAGCGGCCTCCTACGAGCAGTACTTC. Encoded protein: CASSEGLAASYEQYF.

This sequence joins TRBV7-9 and TRBJ2-7, with D perhaps TRBD1 (6 bases). The germline CDR1 and CDR2 sequences are SEHNR and FQNEAQ (reference sequence). The CDR3 is made up of 14 amino acids. Trimming left V 1 base short and J 5 bases short, with 12 bases between. For the CDR3, the DNA is TGTGCCAGCAGCTTAGTGTCAGGGGAGCACGAGCAGTACTTC. The encoded protein is CASSLVSGEHEQYF.

This clone was counted a single time. Mismatch with germline at one junction end may stem from a read error. This sample includes further DNA sequences coding for the same CDR3. This rearrangement joins TRBV29-1 to TRBJ2-1, with 7 bases identical to TRBD1. Germline loops: CDR1 SQVTM, CDR2 ANQGSEA. CDR3 length: 14 residues. CDR3 bases: TGCAGCGTTGAGTCAGGGGGTGGTTACAATGAGCAATTCTTC. Encoded protein: CSVESGGGYNEQFF.

This clone was detected only a few times. This sequence joins TRBV7-2 and TRBJ2-1, with D perhaps TRBD1 (6 bases). This CDR3 is built from 12 residues. V lost 5 bases, J lost 9 bases, and 11 bases lay in between. The germline V gene has CDR1 SGHTA and CDR2 FQGNSA. As DNA, the CDR3 is TGTGCCAGCAGCCCTACCAGGGGTGAGCAGTTCTTC. Translating gives CASSPTRGEQFF.

The chain carries TRBV6-6 and TRBJ2-2; 7 bases agree with TRBD1. Germline trimming cut 2 bases from V and 5 bases from J; bases unmatched to any gene: 5. The CDR3 loop spans 15 amino acids. The V gene's germline CDR1 is MNHNY and CDR2 SVGAGI (reference sequence). CDR3 residues: CASSYRRGQTGELFF. CDR3 bases: TGTGCCAGCAGTTACCGAAGGGGGCAGACCGGGGAGCTGTTTTTT.

The rearrangement links TRBV25-1 to TRBJ2-7; tentative D call: TRBD1 (6 bases). The CDR3 totals 15 residues. V dropped 5 bases and J dropped 1 base, with 15 bases sitting between them. The germline V gene encodes CDR1 MGHDK and CDR2 SYGVNS. The CDR3, as DNA: TGTGCCAGCAGTCCTCGGGACAAGAAATCCTACGAGCAGTACTTC. Its protein is CASSPRDKKSYEQYF.

The rearrangement links TRBV20-1 to TRBJ2-1; D gene ambiguous. In germline, CDR1 is DFQATT, CDR2 SNEGSKA (reference sequence). The CDR3 totals 10 residues. Deletions cut 5 bases from V and 8 bases from J, with 7 bases between. CDR3 DNA: TGCAGTGCTCTGAGGTATGAGCAGTTCTTC. This gives the protein CSALRYEQFF.

This clone was found a few times. The chain has TRBV30 and TRBJ2-7; D might be TRBD1 or TRBD2, each matching 6 bases. V was trimmed by 2 bases and J by 0 bases, leaving 23 bases between them. Germline V gene data show CDR1 as GTSNPN and CDR2 as SVGIG (reference sequence). The CDR3 runs to 18 residues. The CDR3 nucleotides read TGTGCCTGGAGTCTTAAGGGGGGATCAGCCCTGAGCTCCTACGAGCAGTACTTC. This encodes CAWSLKGGSALSSYEQYF.

The gene calls are TRBV27 and TRBJ2-5, with D possibly matching TRBD2 (5 bases). Germline V gene data show CDR1 as MNHEY and CDR2 as SMNVEV (reference sequence). Trimming cost V 2 bases and J 5 bases, with 18 bases left between them. CDR3 length equals 16 residues. The DNA for the CDR3 is TGTGCCAGCAGTTTAAGGACTTCGAGCCTAAAGGAGACCCAGTACTTC. This encodes CASSLRTSSLKETQYF.

The table lists this clone with a few counts. The genes are TRBV2 and TRBJ2-2; weak D call: TRBD2 (6 bases). V was trimmed by 6 bases and J by 6 bases, leaving 20 bases between them. CDR3 length: 16 residues. Germline loops: CDR1 SNHLY, CDR2 FYNNEI. The CDR3 here is CASRLTGSGSPGELFF. CDR3 DNA: TGTGCCAGCAGATTGACGGGTAGCGGAAGCCCCGGGGAGCTGTTTTTT.

Note on this clone: This sequence is one base from a far larger clone and is likely a read error. This chain links TRBV2 with TRBJ2-5; 9 nucleotides align to TRBD2. This CDR3 spans 17 amino acids. Germline V gene sequence: CDR1 SNHLY, CDR2 FYNNEI. The chain's CDR3 is CANSDALAGSVGETQYF. The CDR3 coding sequence is TGTGCCAACAGTGATGCCCTAGCGGGATCAGTTGGAGAGACCCAGTACTTC. The whole variable domain, remainder taken from reference TRBV2 and TRBJ2-5, is EPEVTQTPSHQVTQMGQEVILRCVPISNHLYFYWYRQILGQKVEFLVSFYNNEISEKSEIFDDQFSVERPDGSNFTLKIRSTKLEDSAMYFCANSDALAGSVGETQYFGPGTRLLVL.

In this sample, this clone turned up a few times. The chain uses TRBV5-5 and TRBJ2-3; TRBD2 is a possible D gene (5 bases). V was pared by 1 base and J by 2 bases, with 14 bases between. Germline V gene sequence: CDR1 SGHKS, CDR2 YYEKEE (reference sequence). This CDR3 has 16 residues. The CDR3: CASSLTLASITDTQYF. The CDR3 DNA sequence: TGTGCCAGCAGCTTGACTCTAGCTTCCATCACAGATACGCAGTATTTT.